The clone carrying this T cell receptor (beta chain) has ten or more counts. Its antigen is unidentified. The time point: newly diagnosed GD, antithyroid drugs for less than 3 months. PBMCs were the source of the RNA used for TCR sequencing. Around 10 milliliters of peripheral blood were taken and placed in EDTA tubes. The data were obtained in a study of regulatory T cells in long-lasting Graves disease. Turning to the study itself: Graves' cases, newly diagnosed, had used antithyroid drugs under 3 months. Study-wide findings and caveats: Persistent disease was characterized by preferential usage of TRBV28, TRBJ1-2 and TRBJ2-5.

With iRepertoire HTBI primers and Arm-PCR of CDR3 regions, TCR beta libraries were built. TCRdb re-called the multiplex PCR reads through MiXCR, storing one row per CDR3 protein. The data contain approximately 540,000 distinct CDR3 sequences, 9.5% to 15% of them singletons. This CDR3 has 16 residues. The germline gives CDR1 SGHDN, CDR2 FVKESK. Trimming took off 0 bases at V and 5 bases at J, with 16 bases between the two ends. The same sample was also studied in work on T cells in Graves' hyperthyroidism and ophthalmopathy. From that paper: The HTBI primer set drove a first-round RT-PCR of the TCR CDR3.

The rearrangement links TRBV14 to TRBJ2-5; TRBD1 or TRBD2 may be the D gene (6 bases each). The sequencing used peripheral blood mononuclear cells (PBMCs), collected at new diagnosis, from a patient treated with antithyroid drugs. This sequence was found in a woman between 25 and 40 years old with Graves disease. The CDR3 DNA sequence: TGTGCCAGCAGCCAAGAGTTACGGGGGCTGAGGGAGACCCAGTACTTC. Its protein product is CASSQELRGLRETQYF.